The next 10 T cell receptor beta chains were all read from a single sample in a study of CD8 T cells in Susac syndrome. Random hexamers were used to reverse transcribe the RNA input (about 0.5 to 1 ug). MiXCR, run by TCRdb on the immunoSEQ multiplex PCR reads, gives a single entry per CDR3 protein. The sample includes about 190,000 distinct CDR3 sequences, roughly 95% of them seen just once. The sequenced material came from CD4+ T cells from PBMCs. These receptors all come from a human donor with Susac syndrome.

The CDR3 DNA is TGTGCCAGCAGCTCAGACATCCTAGCCAAAAACATTCAGTACTTC. Its protein is CASSSDILAKNIQYF. The genes are TRBV7-8 and TRBJ2-4, with unresolved D. Trimming removed 4 bases at V and 0 bases at J, with 10 bases between. The germline CDR1 and CDR2 sequences are SGHVS and FQNEAQ. The CDR3 loop spans 15 amino acids.

The genes are TRBV5-1 and TRBJ2-1; 11 bases fit TRBD1. The CDR3 contains 14 residues. Germline V gene sequence: CDR1 SGHRS, CDR2 YFSETQ. The V gene end was trimmed by 3 bases and the J gene end by 7 bases; junction bases not matched to a gene: 3. The CDR3 protein is CASSSGTGGNEQFF. CDR3 DNA: TGCGCCAGCAGCTCCGGGACAGGGGGGAATGAGCAGTTCTTC.

This clonotype was detected once. This rearrangement joins TRBV12-3 or TRBV12-4 to TRBJ2-3; 8 bases are a match to TRBD2. V dropped 0 bases and J dropped 2; count of bases not matched to a gene: 1. CDR3 size: 15 residues. CDR3 DNA: TGTGCCAGCAGTTTAGCTAGCGGGGTCACAGATACGCAGTATTTT. Amino acids: CASSLASGVTDTQYF.

The rearrangement uses TRBV9 and TRBJ1-1, with D perhaps TRBD1 (5 bases). The V gene lost 0 bases and the J gene lost 10 bases, with 10 bases spanning the gap. CDR1 SGDLS and CDR2 YYNGEE come from the germline V gene. The CDR3 consists of 12 residues. CDR3 residues: CASSVDVGPAFF. The CDR3 bases are TGTGCCAGCAGCGTAGATGTGGGACCAGCTTTCTTT.

The chain recombines TRBV6-5 with TRBJ1-2; D might be TRBD1 (5 bases). This CDR3 has 12 residues. Looked up from germline, CDR1 is MNHEY and CDR2 is SVGAGI. Trimming left V 5 bases short and J 8 bases short, with 12 bases between. The CDR3 spells CASSEGPTGYTF. CDR3 sequence (DNA): TGTGCCAGCAGTGAGGGACCCACCGGCTACACCTTC.

V is TRBV5-4 and J is TRBJ1-6; 9 bases agree with TRBD1. CDR3 length equals 15 residues. V dropped 4 bases and J dropped 9; count of bases not matched to a gene: 8. Looked up from germline, CDR1 is SGHNT and CDR2 is YYREEE (reference sequence). The CDR3 DNA sequence: TGTGCCAGCAGCCCCTATACAGGGGGCGGTTCACCCCTCCACTTT. Translating gives CASSPYTGGGSPLHF.

The rearrangement links TRBV6-5 to TRBJ1-2; 12 nucleotides align to TRBD1. Trimming took 4 bases from V and 8 from J; bases not matched to a gene: 14. Germline CDR1 reads MNHEY; CDR2 reads SVGAGI. There are 17 residues in the CDR3. The CDR3 spells CASSFFRGQGAVYGYTF. The DNA of the CDR3 is TGTGCCAGCAGTTTCTTCAGGGGACAGGGGGCTGTGTACGGCTACACCTTC.

The chain links TRBV13 to TRBJ1-4; TRBD1 is a possible D gene (6 bases). Per germline, CDR1 PRHDT and CDR2 FYEKMQ (reference sequence). This CDR3 is built from 14 residues. V was cut by 5 bases and J by 5 bases, with 12 bases left in between. The CDR3 protein is CASSDGTPNEKLFF. CDR3 nucleotides: TGTGCCAGCAGCGATGGGACACCAAATGAAAAACTGTTTTTT.

This clonotype was observed once. This chain joins TRBV7-9 and TRBJ2-5; D gene unclear. This CDR3 has 14 residues. The V end lost 1 base, the J end lost 0 bases, and 6 bases lay between the germline ends. Germline V gives CDR1 SEHNR, CDR2 FQNEAQ (reference sequence). The CDR3 loop is CASSLGRYQETQYF. CDR3 nucleotides: TGTGCCAGCAGCTTAGGGCGTTACCAAGAGACCCAGTACTTC.

This chain connects TRBV18 to TRBJ2-1, with a tentative D call TRBD1 (5 bases). The length of the CDR3 is 15 residues. Germline CDR1 KGHSH, CDR2 LQKENI. With 5 bases removed from V and 0 bases from J, the gap between germline ends came to 11 bases. The CDR3: CASSRDDSSYNEQFF. In nucleotides, the CDR3 is TGTGCCAGCTCAAGGGATGACAGCTCCTACAATGAGCAGTTCTTC.